These T cell receptor beta chains were read from a single sample in a study of control samples from healthy donors and cancer patients. The method was immunoSEQ multiplex PCR; TCRdb's version includes in-frame clones alone and lacks a portion of them. The profile shows 85,000 to 110,000 clones, more than 85% of them singletons. The source material was PBMCs. These receptors came from a man in his sixties with lung cancer. Each CDR3 is given with its conserved first and last residue. The order of the fields is clone size, J gene, D gene, V gene, CDR3 DNA, CDR3 protein. The D gene is left open where the match is weak. Clone size, where shown, is once, few, many, or a class for clones that have expanded.

. TRBJ2-2 . TRBV7-3 TGTGCCAGCAGCCCAGTACAACCCGGGGAGCTGTTTTTT CASSPVQPGELFF
. TRBJ1-2 . TRBV6-6 TGTGCCAGCAGTTATAGCCCAGGAGGAGTGAATTCATTC CASSYSPGGVNSF
. TRBJ2-4 . TRBV30 TGTGCCTGGAGTGGCACATTGGCGATTCAGTACTTC CAWSGTLAIQYF
. TRBJ2-3 . TRBV7-3 TGTGCCGGCAGCTTAGGGGGGGCCGCTAGCACAGATACGCAGTATTTT CAGSLGGAASTDTQYF
. TRBJ1-1 TRBD1 TRBV9 TGTGCCAGCAGCGTAGGGGACAGAAACACTGAAGCTTTCTTT CASSVGDRNTEAFF
. TRBJ1-2 TRBD1 TRBV7-2 TGTGCCAGCAGCTCCCAGGGGGGGAACTATGGCTACACCTTC CASSSQGGNYGYTF
. TRBJ1-1 TRBD1 TRBV5-5 TGTGCCAGCAGCCCGACGGGACAGCTGAACACTGAAGCTTTCTTT CASSPTGQLNTEAFF
. TRBJ1-5 . TRBV24-1 TGTGCCACCAGTGATTTAACAGGGATTCGGAATCAGCCCCAGCATTTT CATSDLTGIRNQPQHF
. TRBJ2-1 TRBD2 TRBV29-1 TGCAGCGTTCCACGGACTAGCGGGAATGAGCAGTTCTTC CSVPRTSGNEQFF
. TRBJ2-4 TRBD1 TRBV5-4 TGTGCCAGCAGCAAAACAGGGGGTTTAGCCAAAAACATTCAGTACTTC CASSKTGGLAKNIQYF
. TRBJ2-6 TRBD1 TRBV5-1 TGCGCCAGCAGCAATGGACAGGTCACGTCTGGGGCCAACGTCCTGACTTTC CASSNGQVTSGANVLTF
once TRBJ2-3 . TRBV7-2 TGTGCCAGCAGCTTAGGACAGAGCACAGATACGCAGTATTTT CASSLGQSTDTQYF
. TRBJ1-2 TRBD1 TRBV7-8 TGTGCCAGCAGCTCGTGGACAGGGGACTATGGCTACACCTTC CASSSWTGDYGYTF
. TRBJ1-3 . TRBV29-1 TGCAGCGTCTACTTCGGAAACACCATATATTTT CSVYFGNTIYF
. TRBJ2-7 TRBD1 TRBV5-1 TGCGCCAGCAGCTTTCTGGGACAGGGCACCTACGAGCAGTACTTC CASSFLGQGTYEQYF
. TRBJ1-5 TRBD1 TRBV30 TGTGCCTGGAGTGTCGAGGGGGCAACGCCCCAGCATTTT CAWSVEGATPQHF
. TRBJ2-3 TRBD1 TRBV6-5 TGTGCCAGCAGTTACGCGGGACAGGAGGGGGTTTTT CASSYAGQEGVF
. TRBJ1-2 . TRBV5-4 TGTGCCAGCAGCCGGGACTCCTATGGCTACACCTTC CASSRDSYGYTF
. TRBJ1-5 . TRBV30 TGTGCCTGGGGACGGAATAGCAATCAGCCCCAGCATTTT CAWGRNSNQPQHF
. TRBJ2-2 . TRBV5-1 TGCGCCAGCAGCTTGGGACAGCCCGCGAACACCGGGGAGCTGTTTTTT CASSLGQPANTGELFF
. TRBJ2-3 . TRBV9 TGTGCCAGCAGCGCCCAGGGGAGCACAGATACGCAGTATTTT CASSAQGSTDTQYF
. TRBJ2-7 TRBD2 TRBV6-1 TGTGCCAGCAGTGGTTCTAGCGGGTGGGACGGGCGCTACGAGCAGTACTTC CASSGSSGWDGRYEQYF
. TRBJ2-5 . TRBV11-2 TGTGCCAGCAGCTCATTTAAGGAGACCCAGTACTTC CASSSFKETQYF
once TRBJ2-4 TRBD2 TRBV9 TGTGCCAGCAGCGTAAGCGGGGGGGACATTCAGTACTTC CASSVSGGDIQYF
. TRBJ1-1 TRBD1 TRBV7-2 TGTGCCAGCAGCGCCCGGACAGGCGCTGAAGCTTTCTTT CASSARTGAEAFF
. TRBJ2-7 TRBD1 TRBV7-3 TGTGCCAGCAGCTTAGAGCGGGACAGGGCGCAGTACTTC CASSLERDRAQYF
. TRBJ1-1 . TRBV14 TGTGCCAGCAGCCAAGTTCCGGGAAGCACTGAAGCTTTCTTT CASSQVPGSTEAFF
. TRBJ1-4 . TRBV6-6 TGTGCCAGCAGCAGGGTGGAGGCTAATGAAAAACTGTTTTTT CASSRVEANEKLFF
. TRBJ1-5 . TRBV28 TGTGCCAGCAGTTTCCTCCCCCCGGACAGAAGCAATCAGCCCCAGCATTTT CASSFLPPDRSNQPQHF
. TRBJ1-1 . TRBV7-8 TGTGCCAGCAGCTTCCGACAGAGGGCGATGAACACTGAAGCTTTCTTT CASSFRQRAMNTEAFF
. TRBJ1-5 . TRBV6-5 TGTGCCAGCGCATACAGGGAAAGCAATCAGCCCCAGCATTTT CASAYRESNQPQHF
. TRBJ1-5 TRBD1 TRBV2 TGTGCCAGCCGAACAGGGGTTAGCAATCAGCCCCAGCATTTT CASRTGVSNQPQHF
. TRBJ1-2 . TRBV6-6 TGTGCCAGCATCCAGGCAGGGTTAAACTATGGCTACACCTTC CASIQAGLNYGYTF
. TRBJ2-4 . TRBV3-1/TRBV3-2 TGTGCCAGCAGCCAGGCGGAGCTAGCCAAAAACATTCAGTACTTC CASSQAELAKNIQYF
. TRBJ1-3 . TRBV11-3 TGTGCCAGCAGCGCCTTCTCTGGAAACACCATATATTTT CASSAFSGNTIYF
. TRBJ1-2 . TRBV27 TGTGCCAGCAGTTTATACCAGGGCTATGGCTACACCTTC CASSLYQGYGYTF
. TRBJ2-3 . TRBV19 TGTGCCAGTAGTAAGGGTAGCACAGATACGCAGTATTTT CASSKGSTDTQYF